Shown below are 21 T cell receptor beta chains from a single sample sequenced in a study of T-cell memory formation after mild COVID-19. TCRdb reprocessed the 5' RACE reads with MiXCR, giving one entry per CDR3 protein. In the table there are about 360,000 distinct CDR3 sequences, 14% of which are singletons. The sample consisted of PBMCs or a T cell subset sorted from them (not recorded which). These receptors all come from a young man who had mild COVID-19 (a few samples of this study predate the infection). Cell type and time point are not known.

This rearrangement joins TRBV5-1 to TRBJ1-4; D might be TRBD1 (5 bases). Trimming pared 3 bases from V and 11 bases from J, leaving 14 bases between. Germline CDR1 SGHRS, CDR2 YFSETQ. This CDR3 contains 13 residues. The CDR3 protein is CASSYGDLGKLFF. In DNA, the CDR3 is TGCGCCAGCAGCTACGGGGACCTTGGGAAACTGTTTTTT.

The chain couples TRBV28 to TRBJ2-7, with no clear D. The ends were cut back, 4 bases at V and 3 bases at J, with 7 bases in the middle. Germline CDR1 MDHEN, CDR2 SYDVKM. The CDR3 spans 12 residues. The chain's CDR3 is CASSSTLYEQYV. For the CDR3, the DNA is TGTGCCAGCAGTTCCACCCTCTACGAGCAGTACGTC.

There are a few counts of this clonotype. The rearrangement uses TRBV29-1 and TRBJ2-2; D might be TRBD2 (6 bases). CDR3 length equals 13 residues. V was pared by 6 bases and J by 7 bases, with 15 bases between. Germline loops: CDR1 SQVTM, CDR2 ANQGSEA. CDR3 sequence: CSVGWRGGGELFF. The CDR3 DNA is TGCAGCGTGGGGTGGAGGGGCGGCGGGGAGCTGTTTTTT.

In this sample, this clonotype turned up a few times. The chain recombines TRBV7-9 with TRBJ1-2; D not certain. Germline loops: CDR1 SEHNR, CDR2 FQNEAQ (reference sequence). The CDR3 is 12 amino acids. V dropped 4 bases and J dropped 6 bases, with 9 bases sitting between them. The CDR3 sequence: CASSSPTDGYTF. The CDR3 coding sequence is TGTGCCAGCAGCTCCCCGACGGATGGCTACACCTTC.

This chain joins TRBV20-1 and TRBJ2-7; 9 nucleotides agree with TRBD1. V trimming: 1 base; J trimming: 7 bases; junction bases outside the gene matches: 11. The CDR3 is made up of 15 amino acids. CDR1 and CDR2 from the germline V gene are DFQATT and SNEGSKA (reference sequence). As DNA, the CDR3 is TGCAGTGCTAGAGTAACCGGGACAGGGCTGAATGAGCAGTACTTC. Protein product: CSARVTGTGLNEQYF.

This chain connects TRBV5-1 to TRBJ2-3, with D possibly being TRBD1 or TRBD2 (6 bases each). V lost 4 bases and J 6 bases, leaving 12 bases between the germline ends. The CDR3 runs 13 residues. Germline lookup yields CDR1 SGHRS and CDR2 YFSETQ. CDR3 DNA: TGCGCCAGCAGCGGGGGGACACCGGATACGCAGTATTTT. It encodes CASSGGTPDTQYF.

The chain combines TRBV24-1 with TRBJ2-3; D not resolved. Trimming cost V 7 bases and J 2 bases, with 12 bases left between them. Germline CDR1 is KGHDR and CDR2 is SFDVKD. The CDR3 sequence is 14 residues long. This chain's CDR3 is CATSKDRITDTQYF. The CDR3 nucleotides read TGTGCCACCAGCAAGGACCGTATCACAGATACGCAGTATTTT.

This clonotype was observed a handful of times. This sequence joins TRBV20-1 and TRBJ2-4, with TRBD1 identical over 8 bases. J was trimmed by 5 bases and V by 7 bases; bases with no gene match: 4. The CDR3 contains 12 residues. CDR1 and CDR2 from the germline V gene are DFQATT and SNEGSKA (reference sequence). The CDR3 loop reads CSVGQGQNIQYF. CDR3 coding DNA: TGCAGTGTTGGACAGGGACAAAACATTCAGTACTTC.

This clonotype occurred a few times. V gene TRBV29-1 combines with J gene TRBJ1-6, with 7 bases fitting TRBD1. Germline values: CDR1 SQVTM, CDR2 ANQGSEA. The V gene end was trimmed by 6 bases and the J gene end by 9 bases; junction bases not matched to a gene: 11. The CDR3 length is 14 residues. The CDR3 reads CSVKGAQSGSPLHF. CDR3 DNA sequence: TGCAGCGTCAAGGGGGCGCAGAGTGGTTCACCCCTCCACTTT. Using reference TRBV29-1 and TRBJ1-6 for the parts outside the CDR3, the full variable domain is SAVISQKPSRDICQRGTSLTIQCQVDSQVTMMFWYRQQPGQSLTLIATANQGSEATYESGFVIDKFPISRPNLTFSTLTVSNMSPEDSSIYLCSVKGAQSGSPLHFGNGTRLTVT.

This clonotype has at least ten counts. V gene TRBV4-2 combines with J gene TRBJ1-6; D remains unclear. The germline V gene encodes CDR1 LGHNA and CDR2 YNFKEQ. Trimming cost V 0 bases and J 3 bases, with 18 bases left between them. The CDR3 has 19 amino acids. The CDR3 nucleotides read TGTGCCAGCAGCCAAGATCCCGGTGTGGGGTCCAACTATAATTCACCCCTCCACTTT. Translation: CASSQDPGVGSNYNSPLHF.

There are a few counts of this clonotype. The rearrangement joins TRBV7-2 to TRBJ2-7; 9 positions agree with TRBD1. The trim removed 0 bases at V and 8 bases at J, leaving 5 bases unmatched. The V gene's germline CDR1 is SGHTA and CDR2 FQGNSA. The CDR3 contains 14 residues. CDR3 in DNA: TGTGCCAGCAGCTTAGCTACAGGGGGCATAAAGCAGTACTTC. Translated, it gives CASSLATGGIKQYF.

This clonotype was observed a handful of times. The chain carries TRBV7-9 and TRBJ2-7; D is unresolved. The length of the CDR3 is 14 residues. Per germline, CDR1 SEHNR and CDR2 FQNEAQ (reference sequence). The V end lost 3 bases, the J end lost 3 bases, and 12 bases lay between the germline ends. The CDR3 coding sequence is TGTGCCAGCAGCTTGTTTGAAGGAAACTACGAGCAGTACTTC. Residues: CASSLFEGNYEQYF.

This chain's CDR3 is CASSLPNRGEQYF. The CDR3 coding sequence is TGTGCCAGCAGCTTACCCAACCGGGGCGAGCAGTACTTC. The chain couples TRBV7-2 to TRBJ2-7; D possibly corresponds to TRBD2 (5 bases). The CDR3 has 13 amino acids. CDR1 is SGHTA and CDR2 is FQGNSA in the germline V gene. V lost 2 bases, J lost 6 bases, and 11 bases lay in between.

This rearrangement joins TRBV6-5 to TRBJ1-6, with D perhaps matching TRBD1 (5 bases). The CDR3 spans 16 residues. From germline, CDR1 is MNHEY and CDR2 SVGAGI. V dropped 0 bases and J dropped 7 bases, with 13 bases sitting between them. CDR3 sequence: CASSYSAGTGNSPLHF. CDR3 nucleotide sequence: TGTGCCAGCAGTTACTCCGCGGGGACGGGGAATTCACCCCTCCACTTT.

DNA for the CDR3: TGTGCCAGCAGCCCTAGACTCGGGGCGCGAGGCTACACCTTC. It yields the protein CASSPRLGARGYTF. The gene calls are TRBV14 and TRBJ1-2; the D gene is possibly TRBD1 (5 bases). The CDR3 is 14 residues long. Trimming shortened V by 4 bases and J by 8 bases, and 17 bases separated the two germline ends. The germline V gene has CDR1 SGHDN and CDR2 FVKESK.

This clonotype has a handful of counts. V is TRBV4-1 and J is TRBJ1-2; 9 bases are a match to TRBD1. Germline values: CDR1 MGHRA, CDR2 YSYEKL. The CDR3 is 16 amino acids. The V gene end was trimmed by 1 base and the J gene end by 3 bases; junction bases not matched to a gene: 6. The CDR3 spells CASSQARDRADYGYTF. The CDR3 coding sequence is TGCGCCAGCAGCCAAGCTAGGGACAGGGCGGACTATGGCTACACCTTC.

In this sample, this clonotype turned up many times. The chain has TRBV7-2 and TRBJ1-5; D may be TRBD1 (5 bases). Trimming left V 5 bases short and J 3 bases short, with 11 bases between. The CDR3 is made up of 14 amino acids. Germline V gene lookup returns CDR1 SGHTA and CDR2 FQGNSA. CDR3 in DNA: TGTGCCAGCAGCCATAGGGGCCACAATCAGCCCCAGCATTTT. This gives the protein CASSHRGHNQPQHF.

This clonotype was seen a handful of times. Here the CDR3 DNA reads TGTGCTAGTGGTCTCACCCGCCTCGGCGTACGGGTCTACGAGCAGTACTTC. Translation: CASGLTRLGVRVYEQYF. This chain connects TRBV12-5 to TRBJ2-7, with D uncertain. The V end was cut by 5 bases, the J end by 3 bases, with 23 bases between. Germline CDR1 and CDR2: LGHNT and FRNRAP. The CDR3 is made up of 17 amino acids.

The table lists this clonotype with a few counts. The chain is built from TRBV5-5 and TRBJ1-1, with D maybe TRBD1 (6 bases). The germline gives CDR1 SGHKS, CDR2 YYEKEE (reference sequence). This CDR3 has 15 amino acids. V dropped 2 bases and J dropped 3 bases, with 14 bases sitting between them. DNA of the CDR3: TGTGCCAGCAGCTTTCAGGGGATAGGAGACACTGAAGCTTTCTTT. This gives the protein CASSFQGIGDTEAFF.

This clonotype was counted a few times. V and J are TRBV4-2 and TRBJ1-3; no firm D call. Germline CDR1 reads LGHNA; CDR2 reads YNFKEQ. Trimming left V 6 bases short and J 0 bases short, with 6 bases between. This CDR3 spans 13 amino acids. In DNA form, the CDR3 reads TGTGCCAGCAGAGTAAGCTCTGGAAACACCATATATTTT. This gives the protein CASRVSSGNTIYF.

This clonotype has a handful of counts. This chain links TRBV5-1 with TRBJ1-1; D may be TRBD1 (5 bases). The V and J ends lost 0 bases and 2 bases respectively, with 8 bases between them. The CDR3 contains 14 residues. Germline assignment: CDR1 SGHRS and CDR2 YFSETQ. The CDR3 DNA sequence: TGCGCCAGCAGCTTGGCGACAGACAACACTGAAGCTTTCTTT. Translation gives CASSLATDNTEAFF.